This TCR beta chain is drawn from a study of shared clonotypes between healthy human individuals. General study findings and limits: The study found lower generation probabilities in non-shared clonotypes than in those shared by all four donors.

Turning to this clone: Its antigen remains unidentified.

Naive CD4+ cells were CD45RA-selected; the remaining cells were memory. A deep-level run was used for the assay. Across several immunoSEQ plates, the genomic DNA of each subset was split evenly. Generated by immunoSEQ multiplex PCR, the TCRdb table keeps only in-frame clones and is missing some. The data contain approximately 620,000 clones, 95% to 98% of them singletons. Trimming took 8 bases from V and 0 from J, leaving 7 bases between them. Germline V gene data show CDR1 as MDHEN and CDR2 as SYDVKM. The CDR3 is 12 amino acids. The clonotype originates from a woman in her 30s in good health. The gene calls are TRBV28 and TRBJ1-1, with D hard to call. Sequenced sample: naive CD4+ T cells sorted from blood. Stated subset: CD45RA+ positively selected. CDR3 coding DNA: TGTGCCAGCGGACTCATGAACACTGAAGCTTTCTTT. Its protein is CASGLMNTEAFF.